This T cell receptor beta chain derives from a study of T cells in localized non-small cell lung cancer. Whole-study findings and limits: An association was observed between higher blood T cell density and longer overall survival. Detection in adjacent lung was observed for a median around 55 of the top 100 tumor clones.

This CDR3 is 14 amino acids long. Germline CDR1 is MDHEN and CDR2 is SYDVKM. The germline V and J ends were trimmed by 5 bases and 9 bases, with 20 bases remaining between them. This table comes from immunoSEQ multiplex PCR, and its TCRdb copy is limited to in-frame clones, with some not included. The sample gives around 25,000 clones, under 90% of which show up once; over 20% is in the top ten. On this clone itself: Its antigen is unidentified.

The TCR comes from a man aged 40-75 years with stage I squamous cell lung carcinoma. The sample in question was peripheral blood, obtained before any cancer treatment. The chain uses TRBV28 and TRBJ2-7; either TRBD1 or TRBD2 may supply D (5 bases each). The CDR3 coding sequence is TGTGCCAGCAGTCCTTCCCGGGACGGAGCTGGGCAGTACTTC. It encodes CASSPSRDGAGQYF.